Listed below are T cell receptor beta chains from one sample, sequenced in a study of response to subunit inactivated influenza vaccine. Using its own MiXCR run on the RT-PCR reads, TCRdb lists one record per CDR3 protein. Of 500,000 to 550,000 distinct CDR3 sequences in the sample, about 7.6% were seen once. The source material was PBMCs from blood, sampled around 25 months after vaccination. The receptors come from a man between 50 and 69 years old who received an inactivated influenza vaccine. CDR3s include the opening cysteine and the closing phenylalanine or tryptophan. Fields, in order: CDR3 length, V gene, clone size, D gene, J gene, CDR3 protein, CDR3 DNA. The D gene is left open where the match is weak. Clone size is stated in some rows and not others, as once, few, many or a class when expanded.

12,TRBV6-5,many,-,TRBJ2-2,CATRGDTGELFF,TGTGCCACCCGAGGGGACACCGGGGAGCTGTTTTTT
12,TRBV6-5,many,TRBD1,TRBJ2-1,CASGQAYNEQFF,TGTGCCAGTGGACAGGCCTACAATGAGCAGTTCTTC
17,TRBV20-1,many,TRBD2,TRBJ2-3,CSATGTSGRVGTDTQYF,TGCAGTGCGACCGGGACTAGCGGGAGAGTAGGCACAGATACGCAGTATTTT
11,TRBV20-1,-,-,TRBJ1-2,CSATGLYGYTF,TGCAGTGCCACGGGACTCTATGGCTACACCTTC
16,TRBV7-2,many,-,TRBJ1-5,CASSLMGTYSNQPQHF,TGTGCCAGCAGCTTAATGGGAACTTATAGCAATCAGCCCCAGCATTTT
13,TRBV9,-,-,TRBJ2-2,CASSPLMDGELFF,TGTGCCAGCAGCCCACTTATGGACGGGGAGCTGTTTTTT
16,TRBV12-3/TRBV12-4,many,TRBD2,TRBJ2-1,CASSPFSGGTYNEQFF,TGTGCCAGCAGTCCGTTTAGCGGGGGTACCTACAATGAGCAGTTCTTC
16,TRBV18,-,TRBD1,TRBJ2-7,CASSPRRETGGYEQYF,TGTGCCAGCTCACCCAGGCGGGAGACAGGGGGTTACGAGCAGTACTTC
17,TRBV11-2,few,-,TRBJ2-1,CASSLHRGALTYNEQFF,TGTGCCAGCAGCTTACATAGGGGGGCATTAACCTACAATGAGCAGTTCTTC
16,TRBV7-9,-,TRBD2,TRBJ2-1,CASNIPRTSGPNEQFF,TGTGCCAGCAACATTCCTCGGACTAGCGGGCCCAATGAGCAGTTCTTC
16,TRBV7-9,-,-,TRBJ2-3,CASSLAVSVSTDTQYF,TGTGCCAGCAGCTTAGCAGTTAGCGTGAGCACAGATACGCAGTATTTT
14,TRBV2,few,-,TRBJ1-2,CASSEHLNLYGYTF,TGTGCCAGCAGTGAACACCTAAATTTATATGGCTACACCTTC
15,TRBV7-8,few,-,TRBJ2-7,CASSPEISSWDEQYF,TGTGCCAGCAGCCCAGAGATTTCCTCCTGGGACGAGCAGTACTTC
11,TRBV6-2/TRBV6-3,many,-,TRBJ2-1,CASSYARDEFF,TGTGCCAGCAGTTACGCTAGAGACGAGTTCTTC
14,TRBV15,few,-,TRBJ2-3,CATSNRVITDTQYF,TGTGCCACCAGCAACAGGGTAATCACAGATACGCAGTATTTT
12,TRBV2,-,-,TRBJ2-3,CASMRGTDTQYF,TGTGCCAGCATGCGGGGCACAGATACGCAGTATTTT
11,TRBV24-1,few,-,TRBJ1-5,CATSDLVELHF,TGTGCCACCAGTGATTTGGTAGAATTGCATTTT
14,TRBV29-1,many,-,TRBJ1-3,CSGMDSTSGNTIYF,TGCAGCGGTATGGACAGCACCTCTGGAAACACCATATATTTT
13,TRBV6-6,many,TRBD1,TRBJ1-5,CASSDRERQPQHF,TGTGCCAGCAGTGACAGGGAAAGACAGCCCCAGCATTTT
13,TRBV11-1,-,-,TRBJ2-3,CASSQLYTDTQYF,TGTGCCAGCAGCCAACTTTACACAGATACGCAGTATTTT
14,TRBV6-1,few,-,TRBJ1-4,CASSEQGSNEKLFF,TGTGCCAGCAGTGAGCAGGGTTCTAATGAAAAACTGTTTTTT
17,TRBV24-1,many,-,TRBJ2-1,CATSEEGRGSSYNEQFF,TGTGCCACCAGTGAGGAAGGGCGGGGTAGCTCCTACAATGAGCAGTTCTTC
17,TRBV7-3,few,-,TRBJ2-1,CASSPLPEPASINEQFF,TGTGCCAGCAGCCCCCTTCCCGAACCAGCTTCGATCAATGAGCAGTTCTTC
14,TRBV10-3,few,TRBD1,TRBJ2-7,CAISEDRGQGEQYF,TGTGCCATCAGTGAGGACAGGGGGCAAGGCGAGCAGTACTTC
16,TRBV12-3/TRBV12-4,many,-,TRBJ2-5,CASSLGRQAGKETQYF,TGTGCCAGCAGTTTAGGTCGGCAGGCCGGAAAAGAGACCCAGTACTTC
14,TRBV20-1,-,-,TRBJ2-3,CSASPLPVTDTQYF,TGCAGTGCTAGTCCCCTTCCTGTCACAGATACGCAGTATTTT
15,TRBV5-1,-,-,TRBJ2-7,CASSAGLTEKYEQYF,TGCGCCAGCAGTGCGGGCCTGACAGAGAAATACGAGCAGTACTTC
14,TRBV28,-,TRBD1,TRBJ2-2,CASQDRGRTGELFF,TGTGCCAGCCAAGACAGGGGGCGGACCGGGGAGCTGTTTTTT
20,TRBV21-1,few,-,TRBJ2-3,CASSKVGTDSGELSTDTQYF,TGTGCCAGCAGCAAAGTAGGAACTGACAGCGGGGAACTTAGCACAGATACGCAGTATTTT
14,TRBV9,few,TRBD2,TRBJ2-2,CASRAGDNTGELFF,TGTGCCAGCAGAGCGGGAGATAACACCGGGGAGCTGTTTTTT
15,TRBV7-2,many,-,TRBJ2-1,CASSPGFGRAREQFF,TGTGCCAGCAGCCCCGGGTTTGGGCGGGCCCGTGAGCAGTTCTTC
14,TRBV7-2,few,TRBD2,TRBJ2-3,CASSPGLAGGTQYF,TGTGCCAGCAGCCCGGGACTAGCGGGAGGAACGCAGTATTTT
13,TRBV12-3/TRBV12-4,few,-,TRBJ2-5,CASSMGGLETQYF,TGTGCCAGCAGCATGGGGGGTTTAGAGACCCAGTACTTC
14,TRBV5-1,many,-,TRBJ2-7,CASSPNRGGGEQYF,TGCGCCAGCAGCCCGAATCGTGGGGGTGGCGAGCAGTACTTC
17,TRBV28,-,TRBD1,TRBJ1-2,CASSAPNRGLANYGYTF,TGTGCCAGCAGTGCACCCAACAGGGGGCTGGCGAACTATGGCTACACCTTC
17,TRBV20-1,few,-,TRBJ2-6,CSADGHQTLSGANVLTF,TGCAGTGCTGATGGACATCAAACCTTGTCTGGGGCCAACGTCCTGACTTTC
16,TRBV11-2,few,-,TRBJ2-7,CASSLVTGGRTYEQYF,TGTGCCAGCAGCTTAGTTACGGGGGGCAGGACCTACGAGCAGTACTTC
14,TRBV20-1,-,-,TRBJ2-7,CSARQQGRGYEQYF,TGCAGTGCTCGACAACAGGGGAGGGGATACGAGCAGTACTTC
16,TRBV20-1,-,TRBD2,TRBJ2-7,CCARDLLGASGYEQYF,TGCTGTGCTAGAGATCTTCTTGGGGCTAGCGGCTACGAGCAGTACTTC
14,TRBV20-1,few,TRBD2,TRBJ2-2,CSARTSENTGELFF,TGCAGTGCTAGGACTAGCGAAAACACCGGGGAGCTGTTTTTT
14,TRBV20-1,many,-,TRBJ1-4,CSARVTVNNEKLFF,TGCAGTGCTAGAGTGACAGTGAATAATGAAAAACTGTTTTTT
15,TRBV23-1,-,-,TRBJ2-4,CASPPLKRAKNIQYF,TGCGCCAGCCCTCCACTTAAAAGGGCCAAAAACATTCAGTACTTC
14,TRBV7-2,few,-,TRBJ1-5,CASSFSRDNQPQHF,TGTGCCAGCAGCTTTTCAAGGGACAATCAGCCCCAGCATTTT
18,TRBV5-5,many,-,TRBJ2-7,CASSLRDTGSASSYEQYF,TGTGCCAGCAGCTTGCGCGACACAGGGTCCGCGAGCTCCTACGAGCAGTACTTC
15,TRBV15,few,TRBD1,TRBJ1-6,CATSREGGGNSPLHF,TGTGCCACCAGCAGAGAAGGGGGCGGTAATTCACCCCTCCACTTT
21,TRBV12-3/TRBV12-4,few,TRBD2,TRBJ2-2,CASSFEAPGLAGGANTGELFF,TGTGCCAGCAGTTTTGAGGCGCCGGGACTAGCGGGAGGTGCGAACACCGGGGAGCTGTTTTTT
12,TRBV3-1,few,-,TRBJ2-5,CASSQGVLAQYF,TGTGCCAGCAGCCAAGGGGTGTTGGCCCAGTACTTC
12,TRBV3-1,many,TRBD1,TRBJ1-2,CASGAGGSGYTF,TGTGCCAGCGGCGCAGGGGGCAGCGGCTACACCTTC
13,TRBV29-1,-,-,TRBJ1-4,CSVATDQNEKLFF,TGCAGCGTTGCGACAGATCAAAATGAAAAACTGTTTTTT
14,TRBV29-1,few,TRBD1,TRBJ2-2,CSVEAGGTTGELFF,TGCAGCGTTGAGGCAGGGGGTACCACCGGGGAGCTGTTTTTT
16,TRBV12-3/TRBV12-4,few,TRBD1,TRBJ2-7,CASSSPRGTGLYEQYF,TGTGCCAGCAGTTCACCAAGAGGGACAGGGCTCTACGAGCAGTACTTC
16,TRBV12-3/TRBV12-4,-,-,TRBJ2-2,CASSIRSGTTTGELFF,TGTGCCAGCAGTATACGATCCGGGACAACCACCGGGGAGCTGTTTTTT
17,TRBV5-1,few,TRBD2,TRBJ2-3,CASSRSSGGSSTDTQYF,TGCGCCAGCAGCCGCTCTAGCGGGGGGTCTAGCACAGATACGCAGTATTTT
14,TRBV12-3/TRBV12-4,few,TRBD1,TRBJ2-1,CASSPWKGADEQFF,TGTGCCAGCAGTCCCTGGAAGGGGGCAGATGAGCAGTTCTTC
17,TRBV7-3,-,-,TRBJ2-6,CASSSQRSVSGANVLTF,TGTGCCAGCAGCTCACAAAGGAGTGTCTCTGGGGCCAACGTCCTGACTTTC